These 23 T cell receptor beta chains were sequenced from one sample in a study of blood T cells in healthy people across ages. Next came a second PCR, run for about 6 to 12 cycles, which used a sample-barcoded 5' primer along with a J-beta primer mix. One entry per CDR3 protein, called by TCRdb with MiXCR from the 5' RACE reads. Here the sample spans more than 900,000 distinct CDR3 sequences, 25% to 30% being singletons. These data were also filed under a second study, of T cells of mothers and their children.

The sample comprised blood. All receptors derive from a woman between 40 and 50 years old in good health.

Many counts were recorded for this clonotype. The chain couples TRBV7-2 to TRBJ2-3, with D possibly matching TRBD2 (6 bases). Germline V gene sequence: CDR1 SGHTA, CDR2 FQGNSA. The CDR3 consists of 15 residues. Trimming took off 0 bases at V and 2 bases at J, with 9 bases between the two ends. The CDR3 sequence: CASSLAGLSTDTQYF. The CDR3 region has the DNA TGTGCCAGCAGCTTAGCGGGACTTTCCACAGATACGCAGTATTTT.

This clonotype was counted between two and nine times. The genes are TRBV7-3 and TRBJ2-2; D is unclear. This CDR3 region has 17 residues. Germline values: CDR1 SGHTA, CDR2 FQGTGA. The V end was cut by 5 bases, the J end by 0 bases, with 16 bases between. CDR3 sequence (DNA): TGTGCCAGCAGCCCAGAGACGGTCTACGCGAACACCGGGGAGCTGTTTTTT. Its translation is CASSPETVYANTGELFF.

This clonotype appeared many times. This chain joins TRBV7-2 and TRBJ2-5; 9 bases align to TRBD2. Germline values: CDR1 SGHTA, CDR2 FQGNSA. This CDR3 has 16 residues. V was clipped by 5 bases and J by 12 bases; unmatched bases: 19. The CDR3 sequence is CASSAQRGLAGTLEYF. As DNA, the CDR3 is TGTGCCAGCAGCGCCCAACGAGGGCTAGCGGGGACTCTGGAGTACTTC.

The DNA of the CDR3 is TGTGCCAGCGGAGAATATGGCTACACCTTC. Encoded protein: CASGEYGYTF. V usage is TRBV6-2 or TRBV6-3 and J usage is TRBJ1-2; D not certain. Deletions cut 8 bases from V and 5 bases from J, with 6 bases between. Germline CDR1 MNHEY, CDR2 SVGEGT. This CDR3 is 10 amino acids long.

This clonotype was counted many times. The chain links TRBV6-6 to TRBJ2-4; tentative D call: TRBD2 (6 bases). The V and J ends lost 8 bases and 1 base respectively, with 12 bases between them. Germline CDR1 reads MNHNY; CDR2 reads SVGAGI (reference sequence). The CDR3 runs to 14 residues. CDR3: CASAPRGAKNIQYF. The CDR3 DNA follows: TGTGCCAGCGCCCCCCGGGGGGCCAAAAACATTCAGTACTTC.

This clonotype was counted many times. This sequence joins TRBV12-3 or TRBV12-4 and TRBJ1-1; a weak D match, TRBD1 (5 bases). There are 14 residues in the CDR3. V was pared by 3 bases and J by 3 bases, with 11 bases between. CDR3: CASSFPGRYTEAFF. For the CDR3, the DNA is TGTGCCAGCAGTTTCCCAGGGAGGTACACTGAAGCTTTCTTT.

This clonotype showed up many times. The chain carries TRBV6-6 and TRBJ2-7, with D maybe TRBD1 (5 bases). The germline gives CDR1 MNHNY, CDR2 SVGAGI (reference sequence). Trimming removed 2 bases from V and 4 bases from J, with 6 bases in between. The CDR3 has 12 amino acids. The CDR3 region has the DNA TGTGCCAGCAGTTACCAGGGATACGAGCAGTACTTC. Translated, it gives CASSYQGYEQYF.

In its sample, this clonotype was seen a few times. Being one base from a much bigger clone, this may be a read error. The genes are TRBV6-2 or TRBV6-3 and TRBJ2-5, with TRBD2 matching over 8 bases. The DNA matches TRBJ2-7 better at its end, which makes the J call doubtful. The CDR3 runs 16 residues. Germline lookup yields CDR1 MNHEY and CDR2 SVGEGT. The CDR3 sequence is CTSRAGRGTLSYEQYF. The DNA of the CDR3 is TGTACCAGCAGGGCCGGGAGGGGGACACTCTCCTACGAGCAGTACTTC.

Points on this clonotype: Germline is not matched at one junction end, which may reflect a read error. This chain joins TRBV20-1 and TRBJ2-5; D may be TRBD2 (5 bases). The germline CDR1 and CDR2 sequences are DFQATT and SNEGSKA (reference sequence). CDR3 length equals 17 residues. The CDR3 spells CSTRAHRGYSYQETQYF. The CDR3 region has the DNA TGCAGTACTAGAGCCCACCGTGGGTATTCGTACCAAGAGACCCAGTACTTC.

This clonotype was found a few times. The V and J genes are TRBV6-2 or TRBV6-3 and TRBJ2-6; 8 positions agree with TRBD2. Trimming took 6 bases from V and 1 from J; bases not matched to a gene: 11. The CDR3 is 18 residues long. The germline V gene has CDR1 MNHEY and CDR2 SVGEGT. In DNA, the CDR3 is TGTGCCAGCAGCTATAAGCGGGGGCCGGGTTCTGGGGCCAACGTCCTGACTTTC. Its translation: CASSYKRGPGSGANVLTF.

This clonotype has ten or more counts. The chain recombines TRBV12-3 or TRBV12-4 with TRBJ2-1; 13 bases are a match to TRBD2. J lost 12 bases, V lost 7 bases, and 18 bases had no gene match. The CDR3 loop spans 17 amino acids. In DNA, the CDR3 is TGTGCCAGCACCGCTGGGCCCGGGACTAGCGGGGCCACGGGGCAGTTCTTC. Amino acids: CASTAGPGTSGATGQFF.

This chain uses TRBV27 with TRBJ1-1; D is perhaps TRBD1 (5 bases). This CDR3 contains 16 residues. Germline values: CDR1 MNHEY, CDR2 SMNVEV (reference sequence). Trimming left V 6 bases short and J 1 base short, with 18 bases between. The CDR3 region is CASSTQVRGGNTEAFF. CDR3 nucleotides: TGTGCCAGCAGCACCCAAGTCCGGGGGGGGAACACTGAAGCTTTCTTT.

In its sample, this clonotype was seen many times. This rearrangement joins TRBV20-1 to TRBJ2-7, with TRBD2 as a possible D gene (6 bases). This CDR3 is 14 amino acids long. V was cut by 6 bases and J by 2 bases, with 17 bases left in between. Looked up from germline, CDR1 is DFQATT and CDR2 is SNEGSKA (reference sequence). The CDR3 is CSAPRGGTPYEQYF. CDR3 nucleotides: TGCAGTGCGCCCCGTGGGGGGACGCCCTACGAGCAGTACTTC.

This clonotype was recorded at least ten times. This chain links TRBV10-3 with TRBJ2-3; 10 positions agree with TRBD2. Trimming removed 8 bases from V and 14 bases from J; junction bases left unmatched: 10. The CDR3 runs 12 residues. CDR1 is ENHRY, CDR2 SYGVKD, per germline. The CDR3 here is CAIGKTSGPLYF. The CDR3, as DNA: TGTGCCATCGGAAAGACTAGCGGGCCCCTGTATTTT.

The chain uses TRBV7-8 and TRBJ1-5; D is ambiguous. The CDR3 sequence is 14 residues long. Germline assignment: CDR1 SGHVS and CDR2 FQNEAQ. The ends were cut back, 2 bases at V and 3 bases at J, with 8 bases in the middle. The CDR3 region is CASSLLSHNQPQHF. The CDR3, as DNA: TGTGCCAGCAGCTTATTATCCCACAATCAGCCCCAGCATTTT.

V is TRBV20-1 and J is TRBJ2-1, with D possibly TRBD2 on 7 matching bases. This CDR3 spans 12 amino acids. CDR1 and CDR2 (germline): DFQATT, SNEGSKA (reference sequence). The CDR3 DNA follows: TGCGGGGGGGGCCTGCCGCCCAATGAGCAGTTCTTC. Translating gives CGGGLPPNEQFF.

The CDR3 is CASRPAGLAGGETQYF. In DNA form, the CDR3 reads TGTGCCAGCAGACCCGCGGGACTAGCGGGGGGTGAGACCCAGTACTTC. V gene TRBV7-9 combines with J gene TRBJ2-5; TRBD2 matches 15 bases. Per the germline V gene, CDR1 is SEHNR and CDR2 is FQNEAQ (reference sequence). CDR3 length: 16 residues. Losses at the gene ends were 6 bases for V and 5 bases for J; bases not matched to a gene: 7.

This clonotype was picked up many times. The rearrangement uses TRBV12-3 or TRBV12-4 and TRBJ1-2, with 7 nucleotides matching TRBD1. V shed 5 bases and J 4 bases; nucleotides not matched to a gene: 4. The CDR3 is made up of 13 amino acids. The DNA of the CDR3 is TGTGCCAGCAGTCGGACAGGTGTCTATGGCTACACCTTC. Translated: CASSRTGVYGYTF.

The CDR3 DNA follows: TGTGCCAGCAGCTTAGGAGTGATCGGGACAGGGTATTTTCTAGGAAACACCATATATTTT. Encoded protein: CASSLGVIGTGYFLGNTIYF. J is TRBJ1-3 and V is TRBV7-8, with TRBD1 matching over 9 bases. V was pared by 1 base and J by 4 bases, with 17 bases of the junction left unmatched. Germline assignment: CDR1 SGHVS and CDR2 FQNEAQ. This CDR3 contains 20 residues.

The chain employs TRBV20-1 and TRBJ1-1, with D possibly TRBD1 on 6 matching bases. Trimming left V 4 bases short and J 5 bases short, with 14 bases between. The germline CDR1 and CDR2 sequences are DFQATT and SNEGSKA (reference sequence). CDR3 length equals 13 residues. The CDR3 DNA reads as TGCAGTGCTAAGGCAGGGGTGGAGACTGAAGCTTTCTTT. This sequence encodes CSAKAGVETEAFF.

With regard to this clonotype: One end of the junction fails to match germline, which may point to a read error. The chain carries TRBV7-9 and TRBJ2-5, with 10 bases fitting TRBD1. Matching the DNA end better, TRBJ2-7 makes the J call doubtful. This CDR3 contains 15 residues. Germline assignment: CDR1 SEHNR and CDR2 FQNEAQ (reference sequence). The CDR3 sequence: CACSPTGQGSNEQYF. CDR3 bases: TGTGCCTGCAGCCCTACGGGACAGGGGTCGAACGAGCAGTACTTC.

This clonotype showed up just a few times. The chain joins TRBV30 to TRBJ2-1; D not certain. Trimming took 8 bases from V and 3 from J, leaving 14 bases between them. The CDR3 length is 13 residues. Per the germline V gene, CDR1 is GTSNPN and CDR2 is SVGIG (reference sequence). The CDR3 sequence: CAASGEIYNEQFF. DNA of the CDR3: TGTGCCGCCTCAGGTGAGATCTACAATGAGCAGTTCTTC. Drawing the rest from reference TRBV30 and TRBJ2-1, the complete variable domain is SQTIHQWPATLVQPVGSPLSLECTVEGTSNPNLYWYRQAAGRGLQLLFYSVGIGQISSEVPQNLSASRPQDRQFILSSKKLLLSDSGFYLCAASGEIYNEQFFGPGTRLTVL.

This clonotype was detected ten times or more. The CDR3 spells CASSYGRYKNIQYF. CDR3 DNA sequence: TGTGCCAGCAGCTACGGACGGTACAAAAACATTCAGTACTTC. This chain connects TRBV6-2 or TRBV6-3 to TRBJ2-4; D is unclear. Per the germline V gene, CDR1 is MNHEY and CDR2 is SVGEGT. The CDR3 is made up of 14 amino acids. The ends were cut back, 6 bases at V and 3 bases at J, with 12 bases in the middle.